The rows below give T cell receptor beta chains drawn from one sample of a study of blood T cell repertoires in COVID-19. Only in-frame clones appear in the TCRdb table, and some are missing; sequencing was by immunoSEQ multiplex PCR. The table has about 190,000 clones, 70% to 85% seen once; the top ten hold roughly 12%. Specimen: peripheral blood. The receptors come from a woman between 50 and 59 years old with acute or convalescent COVID-19. CDR3s include the opening cysteine and the closing phenylalanine or tryptophan. D genes are given only for firm matches. Not all rows give a size; the values are once, few, many and, for expanded clones, a class.

D gene	V gene	clone size	J gene	CDR3 protein	CDR3 DNA
TRBD1	TRBV5-1	few	TRBJ2-7	CASSPGTGSNEQYF	TGCGCCAGCAGCCCCGGGACAGGGTCGAACGAGCAGTACTTC
TRBD1	TRBV6-4	NA	TRBJ2-1	CASSPRQGSSNEQFF	TGTGCCAGCAGTCCCCGACAGGGGTCAAGCAATGAGCAGTTCTTC
TRBD2	TRBV19	NA	TRBJ2-1	CASSMSGRLAGTYNEQFF	TGTGCCAGTAGTATGAGTGGGAGACTAGCGGGTACGTACAATGAGCAGTTCTTC
NA	TRBV18	NA	TRBJ1-6	CASSERTANSPLHF	TGTGCCAGCTCGGAACGGACAGCCAATTCACCCCTCCACTTT
TRBD1	TRBV27	few	TRBJ2-7	CASSLGTAFYEQYF	TGTGCCAGCAGTTTAGGGACAGCCTTTTACGAGCAGTACTTC
NA	TRBV12-3/TRBV12-4	NA	TRBJ1-5	CASSLVGGQPQHF	TGTGCCAGCAGTTTAGTGGGAGGTCAGCCCCAGCATTTT
TRBD1	TRBV4-1	NA	TRBJ2-5	CASSYRDRAETQYF	TGCGCCAGCAGCTACCGGGACAGGGCAGAGACCCAGTACTTC
TRBD1	TRBV18	NA	TRBJ1-2	CASSPSGTVYGYTF	TGTGCCAGCTCACCGTCGGGGACAGTGTATGGCTACACCTTC
NA	TRBV3-1/TRBV3-2	NA	TRBJ2-3	CASSHGDRPYTDTQYF	TGTGCCAGCAGCCACGGTGACAGGCCATACACAGATACGCAGTATTTT
NA	TRBV4-3	NA	TRBJ1-4	CASSQTPRAGDRKREKLFF	TGCGCCAGCAGCCAAACGCCCCGGGCAGGGGATAGGAAAAGGGAAAAACTGTTTTTT
NA	TRBV20-1	NA	TRBJ2-3	CSASPFGGGPRTDTQYF	TGCAGTGCTAGTCCTTTTGGGGGGGGGCCACGCACAGATACGCAGTATTTT
NA	TRBV4-1	NA	TRBJ2-2	CASSQGLLAPNTGELFF	TGCGCCAGCAGCCAAGGGTTGCTGGCCCCGAACACCGGGGAGCTGTTTTTT
TRBD1	TRBV7-8	few	TRBJ1-2	CASSAVPRDRGTYYGYTF	TGTGCCAGCAGCGCCGTACCCCGGGACAGGGGGACATACTATGGCTACACCTTC
TRBD1	TRBV5-1	NA	TRBJ1-4	CASSLGGQGSEKLFF	TGCGCCAGCAGCCTGGGAGGACAGGGAAGTGAAAAACTGTTTTTT
TRBD2	TRBV5-5	NA	TRBJ2-3	CASSLVAGVTADTQYF	TGTGCCAGCAGCTTAGTAGCGGGAGTTACGGCGGATACGCAGTATTTT
NA	TRBV28	NA	TRBJ2-7	CASSPLAYEQYF	TGTGCCAGCAGTCCGCTCGCGTACGAGCAGTACTTC
TRBD1	TRBV15	NA	TRBJ2-7	CATSGGDRDPFYEQYF	TGTGCCACCAGCGGTGGGGACAGGGACCCTTTCTACGAGCAGTACTTC
NA	TRBV4-1	NA	TRBJ2-1	CASSQDRRGYNEQFF	TGCGCCAGCAGCCAAGATCGAAGGGGATACAATGAGCAGTTCTTC
TRBD1	TRBV28	NA	TRBJ1-2	CASSLEGTGTNYGYTF	TGTGCCAGCAGTCTTGAGGGGACAGGGACAAACTATGGCTACACCTTC
TRBD2	TRBV7-2	few	TRBJ2-5	CASSFSGELEETQYF	TGTGCCAGCAGCTTCAGCGGGGAGTTGGAAGAGACCCAGTACTTC
NA	TRBV6-5	NA	TRBJ2-2	CASSKGVNTGELFF	TGTGCCAGCAGTAAGGGGGTCAACACCGGGGAGCTGTTTTTT
NA	TRBV6-5	few	TRBJ2-1	CASSQGGEGNEQFF	TGTGCCAGCAGTCAGGGGGGAGAAGGCAATGAGCAGTTCTTC
TRBD1	TRBV5-1	NA	TRBJ1-6	CASSSGQGYNSPLHF	TGCGCCAGCAGCTCGGGACAGGGGTATAATTCACCCCTCCACTTT
NA	TRBV21-1	once	TRBJ2-5	CASSITGRRVGQETQYF	TGTGCCAGCAGCATTACCGGGAGGCGGGTGGGGCAAGAGACCCAGTACTTC
TRBD2	TRBV2	NA	TRBJ2-7	CASWTSGGAGYYEQYF	TGTGCCAGCTGGACTAGCGGGGGGGCCGGGTACTACGAGCAGTACTTC
NA	TRBV18	NA	TRBJ1-2	CASSPVDRDGYTF	TGTGCCAGCTCACCAGTGGACAGAGATGGCTACACCTTC
TRBD1	TRBV6-5	NA	TRBJ1-6	CASSPRDRGNSPLHF	TGTGCCAGCAGTCCCCGGGACAGGGGAAATTCACCCCTCCACTTT
NA	TRBV30	NA	TRBJ2-7	CAWSVGSGQYYEQYF	TGTGCCTGGAGTGTTGGTTCAGGACAGTATTACGAGCAGTACTTC
NA	TRBV10-1	NA	TRBJ2-1	CASTRGGGDNEQFF	TGCGCCAGCACCCGGGGAGGGGGGGACAATGAGCAGTTCTTC
NA	TRBV28	NA	TRBJ1-5	CASSFVLTAVGRVGNSNQPQHF	TGTGCCAGCAGTTTTGTCCTCACGGCTGTCGGCAGGGTAGGGAATAGCAATCAGCCCCAGCATTTT
TRBD2	TRBV27	NA	TRBJ2-3	CASSPTRLADTQYF	TGTGCCAGCAGTCCCACAAGACTAGCCGATACGCAGTATTTT
TRBD1	TRBV3-1/TRBV3-2	NA	TRBJ2-7	CASSQDLRDSYEQYF	TGTGCCAGCAGTCAAGATCTTAGGGACAGCTACGAGCAGTACTTC
TRBD2	TRBV5-1	once	TRBJ2-5	CASSLVLAGIQETQYF	TGCGCCAGCAGCTTGGTATTAGCGGGGATCCAAGAGACCCAGTACTTC
NA	TRBV5-1	NA	TRBJ2-7	CASSLDGYLVYEQYF	TGCGCCAGCAGCTTGGACGGTTACCTAGTCTACGAGCAGTACTTC
NA	TRBV2	NA	TRBJ2-3	CATPPGLANTDRQYF	TGTGCCACCCCACCCGGCCTAGCGAACACAGATAGGCAGTATTTT
NA	TRBV19	once	TRBJ1-1	CASSTPGDTEAFF	TGTGCCAGTAGTACCCCAGGGGACACTGAAGCTTTCTTT
NA	TRBV6-5	NA	TRBJ1-2	CASQGMGGYTF	TGTGCCAGCCAGGGAATGGGCGGCTACACCTTC
TRBD1	TRBV28	NA	TRBJ1-5	CASSFRDSLYSNQPQHF	TGTGCCAGCAGTTTCCGGGACAGTCTGTATAGCAATCAGCCCCAGCATTTT
NA	TRBV30	NA	TRBJ2-7	CAWNNRGYEQYF	TGTGCCTGGAATAACCGGGGGTACGAGCAGTACTTC
TRBD1	TRBV7-2	NA	TRBJ1-5	CASSPRTGEQPQHF	TGTGCCAGCAGCCCGAGGACAGGAGAACAGCCCCAGCATTTT
TRBD1	TRBV30	NA	TRBJ1-6	CAWTGQGVSPLHF	TGTGCCTGGACCGGACAGGGCGTAAGCCCCCTCCACTTT
NA	TRBV5-6	NA	TRBJ1-3	CASSLPGNGNTIYF	TGTGCCAGCAGCTTGCCCGGGAACGGAAACACCATATATTTT
NA	TRBV30	NA	TRBJ1-2	CAWSVYSAGRGYTF	TGTGCCTGGAGTGTATACTCGGCAGGGCGCGGCTACACCTTC
TRBD1	TRBV6-4	NA	TRBJ1-1	CASSEFQGGEAFF	TGTGCCAGCAGTGAGTTTCAGGGGGGTGAAGCTTTCTTT
NA	TRBV28	NA	TRBJ2-7	CANSRGGGSYEQYF	TGTGCCAACTCACGAGGGGGTGGCTCCTACGAGCAGTACTTC
TRBD1	TRBV5-1	NA	TRBJ2-4	CASSPGQGRYF	TGCGCCAGCAGCCCGGGACAGGGGCGGTACTTC
NA	TRBV19	NA	TRBJ1-2	CASTLRSDMGYTF	TGTGCCAGTACCCTGAGGAGTGATATGGGCTACACCTTC
NA	TRBV19	NA	TRBJ2-1	CASSIPLGAAVDEQFF	TGTGCCAGTAGTATCCCCTTGGGAGCCGCGGTAGATGAGCAGTTCTTC